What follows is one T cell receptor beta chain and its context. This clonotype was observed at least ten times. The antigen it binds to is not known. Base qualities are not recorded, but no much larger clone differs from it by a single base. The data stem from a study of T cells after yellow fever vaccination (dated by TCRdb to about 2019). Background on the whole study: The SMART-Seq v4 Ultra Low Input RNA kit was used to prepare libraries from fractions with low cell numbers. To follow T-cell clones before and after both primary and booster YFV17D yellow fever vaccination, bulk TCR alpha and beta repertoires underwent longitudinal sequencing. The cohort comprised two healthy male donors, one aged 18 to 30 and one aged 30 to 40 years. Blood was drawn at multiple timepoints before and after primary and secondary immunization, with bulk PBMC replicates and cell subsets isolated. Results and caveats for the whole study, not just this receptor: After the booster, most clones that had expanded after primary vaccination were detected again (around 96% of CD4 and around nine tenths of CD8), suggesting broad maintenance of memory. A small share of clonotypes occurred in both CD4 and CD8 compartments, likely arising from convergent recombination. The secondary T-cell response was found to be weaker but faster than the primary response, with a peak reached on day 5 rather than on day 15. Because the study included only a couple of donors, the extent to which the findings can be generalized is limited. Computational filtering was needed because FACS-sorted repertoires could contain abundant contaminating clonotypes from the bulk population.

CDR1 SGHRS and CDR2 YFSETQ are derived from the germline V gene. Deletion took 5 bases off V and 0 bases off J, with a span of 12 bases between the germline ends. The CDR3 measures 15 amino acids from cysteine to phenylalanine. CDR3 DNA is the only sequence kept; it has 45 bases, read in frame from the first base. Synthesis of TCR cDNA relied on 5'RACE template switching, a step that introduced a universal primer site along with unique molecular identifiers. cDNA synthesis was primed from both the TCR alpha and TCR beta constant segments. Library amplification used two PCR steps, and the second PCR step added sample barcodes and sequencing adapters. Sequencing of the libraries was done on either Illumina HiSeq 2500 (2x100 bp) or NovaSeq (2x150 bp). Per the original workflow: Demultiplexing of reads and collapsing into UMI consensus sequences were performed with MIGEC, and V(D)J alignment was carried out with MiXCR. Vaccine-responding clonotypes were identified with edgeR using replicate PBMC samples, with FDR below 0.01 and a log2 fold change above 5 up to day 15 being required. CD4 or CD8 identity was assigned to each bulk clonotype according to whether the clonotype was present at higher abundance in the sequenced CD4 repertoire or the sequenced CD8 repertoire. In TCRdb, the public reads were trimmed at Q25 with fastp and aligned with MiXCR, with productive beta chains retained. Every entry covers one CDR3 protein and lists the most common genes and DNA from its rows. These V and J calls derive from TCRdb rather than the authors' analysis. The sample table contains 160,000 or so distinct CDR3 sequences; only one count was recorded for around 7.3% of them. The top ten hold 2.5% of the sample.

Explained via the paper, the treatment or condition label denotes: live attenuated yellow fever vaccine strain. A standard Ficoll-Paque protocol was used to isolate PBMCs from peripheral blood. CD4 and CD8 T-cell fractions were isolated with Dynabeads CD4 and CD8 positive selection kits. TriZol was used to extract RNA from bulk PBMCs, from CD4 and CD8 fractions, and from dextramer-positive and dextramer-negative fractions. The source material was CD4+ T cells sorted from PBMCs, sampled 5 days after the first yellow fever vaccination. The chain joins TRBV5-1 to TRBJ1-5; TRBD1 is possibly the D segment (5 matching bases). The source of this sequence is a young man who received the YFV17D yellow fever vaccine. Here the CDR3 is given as CASRQGTYSNQPQHF. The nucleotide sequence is TGCGCCAGCAGGCAGGGCACTTATAGCAATCAGCCCCAGCATTTT.